These 32 T cell receptor beta chains originate from one sample sequenced in a study of blood T cell repertoires in COVID-19. Here immunoSEQ multiplex PCR was the method, and the copy in TCRdb shows in-frame clones only, minus some. The data contain hundreds of thousands of clones, 83% of them singletons. The specimen was PBMCs or T cells enriched from blood (not recorded which). Receptors originate from a woman aged 40 to 49 who had been exposed to COVID-19.

The chain joins TRBV6-1 to TRBJ2-4, with 8 bases matching TRBD1. Germline CDR1 and CDR2: MNHNS and SASEGT. Unmatched junction bases numbered 9, after V lost 0 bases and J lost 8 bases. The CDR3 has 16 residues. In nucleotides, the CDR3 is TGTGCCAGCAGTGAAGCCAGGACAGGGCCCGGGGACATTCAGTACTTC. Residues: CASSEARTGPGDIQYF.

This sequence joins TRBV7-9 and TRBJ2-1, with D tentatively TRBD2 (5 bases). The CDR3 loop spans 18 amino acids. The germline V gene encodes CDR1 SEHNR and CDR2 FQNEAQ (reference sequence). The V end was cut by 6 bases, the J end by 4 bases, with 25 bases between. In DNA form, the CDR3 reads TGTGCCAGCAGGCCCCTGGAGGCCTTAGCCCTCACTTACAATGAGCAGTTCTTC. It is translated as CASRPLEALALTYNEQFF.

The gene calls are TRBV3-1 (or the pseudogene TRBV3-2) and TRBJ2-7; 9 bases are shared with TRBD1. The V segment lost 0 bases and the J segment 3 bases; nucleotides outside the gene matches: 6. This CDR3 is built from 16 residues. CDR1 LGHDT and CDR2 YNNKEL come from the germline V gene (reference sequence). The CDR3 DNA is TGTGCCAGCAGCCAAGATGGGGGACAGGGATTCTACGAGCAGTACTTC. Its protein product is CASSQDGGQGFYEQYF.

The chain is built from TRBV6-2 or TRBV6-3 and TRBJ2-3; the match to TRBD2 covers 8 bases. This CDR3 comprises 16 residues. Trimming cost V 2 bases and J 5 bases; bases outside gene matches: 9. Looked up from germline, CDR1 is MNHEY and CDR2 is SVGEGT. In DNA form, the CDR3 reads TGTGCCAGCAGTTACCTGGGCGGCGCGGGGGGAGATACGCAGTATTTT. Protein: CASSYLGGAGGDTQYF.

This chain joins TRBV6-5 and TRBJ2-1; no definite D call. V lost 7 bases and J lost 5, with 12 bases in between. CDR3 size: 13 residues. Germline V gene sequence: CDR1 MNHEY, CDR2 SVGAGI. The CDR3 region is CASIVGTHNEQFF. The CDR3 bases are TGTGCCAGCATTGTTGGCACCCACAATGAGCAGTTCTTC.

This clone has just one count. The rearrangement joins TRBV7-9 to TRBJ2-2; 7 positions match TRBD1. Germline loops: CDR1 SEHNR, CDR2 FQNEAQ (reference sequence). This CDR3 has 14 residues. The V and J ends lost 10 bases and 3 bases, in that order; junction bases with no gene match: 8. The CDR3 DNA sequence: TGTGCCAAAACCGGGACAGAAGACACCGGGGAGCTGTTTTTT. Protein product: CAKTGTEDTGELFF.

The V gene is TRBV18, the J gene TRBJ1-4, with D perhaps matching TRBD1 (5 bases). Germline V gene lookup returns CDR1 KGHSH and CDR2 LQKENI. This CDR3 is 12 amino acids long. Trimming took off 5 bases at V and 8 bases at J, with 9 bases between the two ends. The CDR3 nucleotides are TGTGCCAGCTCATCTCGGGGGGAAAAACTGTTTTTT. Protein product: CASSSRGEKLFF. The variable domain in full, with the rest retrieved from reference TRBV18 and TRBJ1-4, is NAGVMQNPRHLVRRRGQEARLRCSPMKGHSHVYWYRQLPEEGLKFMVYLQKENIIDESGMPKERFSAEFPKEGPSILRIQQVVRGDSAAYFCASSSRGEKLFFGSGTQLSVL.

The chain employs TRBV7-2 and TRBJ2-7; 10 bases align to TRBD2. The CDR3 has 15 residues. Germline trimming cut 5 bases from V and 2 bases from J; bases unmatched to any gene: 6. Germline V gene lookup returns CDR1 SGHTA and CDR2 FQGNSA. The CDR3 sequence: CASSPSGGGPYEQYF. The CDR3 coding sequence is TGTGCCAGCAGCCCGAGCGGGGGGGGCCCCTACGAGCAGTACTTC. The variable domain in full, with the rest retrieved from reference TRBV7-2 and TRBJ2-7, is GAGVSQSPSNKVTEKGKDVELRCDPISGHTALYWYRQSLGQGLEFLIYFQGNSAPDKSGLPSDRFSAERTGGSVSTLTIQRTQQEDSAVYLCASSPSGGGPYEQYFGPGTRLTVT.

The chain links TRBV7-9 to TRBJ1-6; D possibly corresponds to TRBD1 (5 bases). The V and J ends lost 3 bases and 8 bases respectively, with 11 bases between them. CDR3 size: 14 residues. Germline assignment: CDR1 SEHNR and CDR2 FQNEAQ (reference sequence). CDR3 loop: CASSFDSMDSPLHF. In DNA, the CDR3 is TGTGCCAGCAGCTTCGACAGTATGGATTCACCCCTCCACTTT.

The chain uses TRBV7-2 and TRBJ2-7, with no clear D. The CDR3 covers 14 residues. Deletions cut 2 bases from V and 2 bases from J, with 10 bases between. Looked up from germline, CDR1 is SGHTA and CDR2 is FQGNSA. The CDR3 DNA sequence: TGTGCCAGCAGCTTACTGGGTCGGGCCTACGAGCAGTACTTC. Translating gives CASSLLGRAYEQYF.

This clone appeared once. The chain employs TRBV19 and TRBJ1-5, with 7 bases matching TRBD1. The J segment lost 0 bases and the V segment lost 6 bases, leaving 29 bases of the junction unmatched. This CDR3 region has 23 residues. The V gene's germline CDR1 is LNHDA and CDR2 SQIVND (reference sequence). In DNA, the CDR3 is TGTGCCAGTAGCTATAGGCACCCCCCCGGCCGGGACAGCCTCCTTTATAGCAATCAGCCCCAGCATTTT. It is translated as CASSYRHPPGRDSLLYSNQPQHF.

The chain couples TRBV28 to TRBJ1-2; possible D gene TRBD1, 6 bases. Germline V lookup: CDR1 MDHEN, CDR2 SYDVKM. The CDR3 covers 12 residues. Trimming cost V 7 bases and J 3 bases, with 9 bases left between them. The CDR3 here is CASTDRYYGYTF. The DNA of the CDR3 is TGTGCCAGCACTGACAGGTACTATGGCTACACCTTC.

The chain recombines TRBV9 with TRBJ2-3; 12 nucleotides line up with TRBD2. Germline lookup yields CDR1 SGDLS and CDR2 YYNGEE. V shed 4 bases, J shed 3 bases, and the junction held 3 bases outside the gene matches. This CDR3 comprises 15 residues. The CDR3, as DNA: TGTGCCAGCAGCCATACTAGCGGGGGGACAGATACGCAGTATTTT. It codes for CASSHTSGGTDTQYF.

By share, this clone counts as medium-sized. The chain carries TRBV29-1 and TRBJ1-4; D is unclear. V lost 5 bases and J 6 bases, leaving 13 bases between the germline ends. CDR1 and CDR2 (germline): SQVTM, ANQGSEA. The CDR3 length is 13 residues. DNA for the CDR3: TGCAGCGTTCTCCTGCGAACAGATGAAAAACTGTTTTTT. Its protein is CSVLLRTDEKLFF.

This clone appeared a few times. V usage is TRBV29-1 and J usage is TRBJ1-1; weak D call: TRBD1 (6 bases). Germline V gene data show CDR1 as SQVTM and CDR2 as ANQGSEA. V shed 7 bases and J shed 3 bases, with 9 bases lying between them. This CDR3 is built from 11 residues. CDR3 residues: CSAEGDTEAFF. As DNA, the CDR3 is TGCAGCGCCGAGGGGGACACTGAAGCTTTCTTT.

The chain is built from TRBV6-2 or TRBV6-3 and TRBJ2-3; 11 bases map to TRBD2. V lost 5 bases, J lost 5 bases, and 6 bases stayed unmatched. The CDR3 is made up of 15 amino acids. The germline V gene encodes CDR1 MNHEY and CDR2 SVGEGT. The DNA for the CDR3 is TGTGCCAGCAGTATAGCGGGGGGGCGGAGAGATACGCAGTATTTT. It specifies CASSIAGGRRDTQYF.

This chain connects TRBV3-1 (or the pseudogene TRBV3-2) to TRBJ1-1; 8 nucleotides agree with TRBD1. Trimming removed 3 bases from V and 1 base from J; junction bases left unmatched: 4. CDR1 and CDR2 from the germline V gene are LGHDT and YNNKEL (reference sequence). This CDR3 contains 15 residues. In DNA, the CDR3 is TGTGCCAGCAGCCATCTAGACAGGGGGAACACTGAAGCTTTCTTT. Translating gives CASSHLDRGNTEAFF.

This sequence joins TRBV5-4 and TRBJ2-5; 10 nucleotides agree with TRBD1. The CDR3 extends over 15 amino acids. CDR1 is SGHNT, CDR2 YYREEE, per germline (reference sequence). J was trimmed by 5 bases and V by 4 bases; bases with no gene match: 8. CDR3 protein: CASSPGQGQRETQYF. The CDR3, as DNA: TGTGCCAGCAGCCCGGGACAGGGGCAAAGGGAGACCCAGTACTTC.

The rearrangement uses TRBV5-1 and TRBJ2-3; 13 nucleotides line up with TRBD2. Per the germline V gene, CDR1 is SGHRS and CDR2 is YFSETQ. J lost 0 bases, V lost 4 bases, and 2 bases had no gene match. CDR3 size: 16 residues. CDR3 region: CASSGGLAGSTDTQYF. In nucleotides, the CDR3 is TGCGCCAGCAGCGGGGGACTAGCGGGGAGCACAGATACGCAGTATTTT.

The chain joins TRBV2 to TRBJ2-2, with 8 bases aligning to TRBD1. CDR3 length equals 12 residues. Germline assignment: CDR1 SNHLY and CDR2 FYNNEI. V dropped 7 bases and J dropped 8; count of bases not matched to a gene: 3. As DNA, the CDR3 is TGTGCCAGCACCAGGGGGCGTGGGGAGCTGTTTTTT. It translates to CASTRGRGELFF.

The chain recombines TRBV7-2 with TRBJ2-2; D not resolved. Trimming stripped 11 bases from V and 3 bases from J, with 7 bases between. The CDR3 runs 11 residues. Germline-derived CDR1 and CDR2 are SGHTA and FQGNSA. The DNA for the CDR3 is TGTGCCGAACAGTACACCGGGGAGCTGTTTTTT. This sequence encodes CAEQYTGELFF.

V and J are TRBV25-1 and TRBJ2-3; possible D gene TRBD2, 6 bases. The CDR3 spans 16 residues. V dropped 3 bases and J dropped 2 bases, with 15 bases sitting between them. Germline CDR1 reads MGHDK; CDR2 reads SYGVNS. The CDR3 sequence is CASSDNGGVLTDTQYF. The CDR3 DNA sequence: TGTGCCAGCAGTGATAACGGGGGAGTACTCACAGATACGCAGTATTTT.

The chain combines TRBV10-1 with TRBJ1-6, with 10 bases identical to TRBD1. The trim removed 7 bases at V and 7 bases at J, leaving 7 bases unmatched. The CDR3 length is 15 residues. In germline, CDR1 is WNHNN, CDR2 SYGVQD (reference sequence). The CDR3 DNA reads TGCGCCAGCATTCAGACGGACAGGGGGAATTCACCCCTCCACTTT. This gives the protein CASIQTDRGNSPLHF.

This clone was seen a handful of times. CDR3 in DNA: TGTGCCAGCAGCCGTAGCGGGGGGGCCGGGACAGATACGCAGTATTTT. Translating gives CASSRSGGAGTDTQYF. The V gene is TRBV11-1, the J gene TRBJ2-3, with 11 bases that match TRBD2. CDR1 is SGHAT, CDR2 FQDESV, per germline (reference sequence). The J segment lost 3 bases and the V segment lost 5 bases, leaving 7 bases of the junction unmatched. The CDR3 runs to 16 residues.

This clone was seen just once. This chain connects TRBV7-8 to TRBJ2-2; D is possibly TRBD1 (6 bases). CDR1 and CDR2 (germline): SGHVS, FQNEAQ. Trimming took 10 bases from V and 2 from J, leaving 23 bases between them. The CDR3 contains 17 residues. The CDR3 reads CATLSSPGTFNTGELFF. The CDR3 nucleotides are TGTGCCACCCTTTCGAGCCCCGGGACATTTAACACCGGGGAGCTGTTTTTT. The full variable domain, completed using reference TRBV7-8 and TRBJ2-2, is GAGVSQSPRYKVAKRGQDVALRCDPISGHVSLFWYQQALGQGPEFLTYFQNEAQLDKSGLPSDRFFAERPEGSVSTLKIQRTQQEDSAVYLCATLSSPGTFNTGELFFGEGSRLTVL.

This clone was observed a single time. CDR3 region: CASSEFGLDTQYF. The CDR3 DNA reads TGTGCCAGCAGTGAATTTGGCTTGGATACGCAGTATTTT. J is TRBJ2-3 and V is TRBV2; D gene uncertain. The V end lost 2 bases, the J end lost 6 bases, and 9 bases lay between the germline ends. CDR1 and CDR2 from the germline V gene are SNHLY and FYNNEI. The length of the CDR3 is 13 residues.

The rearrangement joins TRBV4-3 to TRBJ1-6; perhaps TRBD1 as D (6 bases). Germline loops: CDR1 LGHNA, CDR2 YSLEER. The V end was cut by 5 bases, the J end by 7 bases, with 15 bases between. This CDR3 has 15 residues. The CDR3 reads CASSVTQGRNSPLHF. CDR3 coding DNA: TGCGCCAGCAGCGTCACACAGGGAAGGAATTCACCCCTCCACTTT.

The J gene is TRBJ2-1, the V gene TRBV9; 12 bases are a match to TRBD2. This CDR3 spans 15 amino acids. In germline, CDR1 is SGDLS, CDR2 YYNGEE. The trim removed 3 bases at V and 4 bases at J, leaving 2 bases unmatched. CDR3 sequence: CASSGLAGAYNEQFF. DNA for the CDR3: TGTGCCAGCAGCGGACTAGCGGGGGCTTACAATGAGCAGTTCTTC.

The chain recombines TRBV4-1 with TRBJ1-1, with D perhaps matching TRBD1 (5 bases). Germline V lookup: CDR1 MGHRA, CDR2 YSYEKL. The CDR3 runs to 14 residues. Trimming took off 1 base at V and 0 bases at J, with 6 bases between the two ends. The CDR3: CASSQGQMNTEAFF. Here the CDR3 DNA reads TGCGCCAGCAGCCAAGGACAGATGAACACTGAAGCTTTCTTT.

The chain has TRBV9 and TRBJ2-2; maybe TRBD2 (7 bases). Germline CDR1 reads SGDLS; CDR2 reads YYNGEE. Trimming stripped 1 base from V and 4 bases from J, with 20 bases between. This CDR3 is built from 18 residues. CDR3 bases: TGTGCCAGCAGCGTAACAAGAGAGGGGGGGACGAGCACCGGGGAGCTGTTTTTT. Encoded protein: CASSVTREGGTSTGELFF. The full variable domain, rest sourced from reference TRBV9 and TRBJ2-2, is DSGVTQTPKHLITATGQRVTLRCSPRSGDLSVYWYQQSLDQGLQFLIQYYNGEERAKGNILERFSAQQFPDLHSELNLSSLELGDSALYFCASSVTREGGTSTGELFFGEGSRLTVL.

This clone was observed a handful of times. The rearrangement uses TRBV24-1 and TRBJ1-3; D gene ambiguous. The V end lost 9 bases, the J end lost 1 base, and 12 bases lay between the germline ends. The germline V gene has CDR1 KGHDR and CDR2 SFDVKD. The CDR3 has 14 residues. The CDR3 DNA sequence: TGTGCCACCCTATCATCGCCTTCTGGAAACACCATATATTTT. It translates to CATLSSPSGNTIYF.

By share of the sample, this clone is medium-sized. The chain employs TRBV7-3 and TRBJ1-2; D is unclear. This CDR3 is 13 amino acids long. The germline V gene encodes CDR1 SGHTA and CDR2 FQGTGA. With 5 bases removed from V and 0 bases from J, the gap between germline ends came to 7 bases. The CDR3 DNA follows: TGTGCCAGCAGCCCTCAGACTAACTATGGCTACACCTTC. Residues: CASSPQTNYGYTF.